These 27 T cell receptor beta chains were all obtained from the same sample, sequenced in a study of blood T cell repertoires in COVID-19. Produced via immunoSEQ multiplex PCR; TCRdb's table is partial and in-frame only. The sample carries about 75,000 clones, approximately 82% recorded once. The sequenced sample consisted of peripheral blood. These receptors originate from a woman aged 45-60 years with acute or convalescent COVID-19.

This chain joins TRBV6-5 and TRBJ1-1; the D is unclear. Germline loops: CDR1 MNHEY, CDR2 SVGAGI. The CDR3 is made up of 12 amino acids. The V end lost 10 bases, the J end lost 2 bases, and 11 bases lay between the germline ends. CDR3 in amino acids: CATLLDNTEAFF. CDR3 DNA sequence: TGTGCCACCCTACTAGATAACACTGAAGCTTTCTTT.

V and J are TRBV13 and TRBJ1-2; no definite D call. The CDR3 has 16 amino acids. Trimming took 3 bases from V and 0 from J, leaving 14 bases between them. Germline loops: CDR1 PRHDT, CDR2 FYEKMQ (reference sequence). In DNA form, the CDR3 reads TGTGCCAGCAGCTTGGGTGGGAGTCCAGCTAACTATGGCTACACCTTC. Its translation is CASSLGGSPANYGYTF.

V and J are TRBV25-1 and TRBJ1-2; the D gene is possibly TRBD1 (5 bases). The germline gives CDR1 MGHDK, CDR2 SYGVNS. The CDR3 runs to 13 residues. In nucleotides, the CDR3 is TGTGCTTCACTAGGGCCGGGGGAGGATGGCTACACCTTC. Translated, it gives CASLGPGEDGYTF.

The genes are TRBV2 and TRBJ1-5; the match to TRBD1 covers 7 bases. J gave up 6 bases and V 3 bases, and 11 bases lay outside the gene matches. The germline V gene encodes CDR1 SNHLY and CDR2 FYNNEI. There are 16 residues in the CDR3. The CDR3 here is CASSDAARGNSQPQHF. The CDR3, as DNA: TGTGCCAGCAGTGACGCCGCCAGGGGGAATAGTCAGCCCCAGCATTTT.

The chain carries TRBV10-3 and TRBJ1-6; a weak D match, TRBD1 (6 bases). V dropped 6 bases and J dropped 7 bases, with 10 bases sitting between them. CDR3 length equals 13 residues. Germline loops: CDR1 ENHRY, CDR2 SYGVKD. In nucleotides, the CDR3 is TGTGCCATCAGGCCGGGACAAAATTCACCCCTCCACTTT. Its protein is CAIRPGQNSPLHF.

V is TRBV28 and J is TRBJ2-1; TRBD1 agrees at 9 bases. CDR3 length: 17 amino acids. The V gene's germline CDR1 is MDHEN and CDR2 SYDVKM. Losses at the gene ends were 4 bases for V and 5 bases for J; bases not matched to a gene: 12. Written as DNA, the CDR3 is TGTGCCAGCAGTTCCGATAGGGACAGGGCGAAGAACAATGAGCAGTTCTTC. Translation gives CASSSDRDRAKNNEQFF.

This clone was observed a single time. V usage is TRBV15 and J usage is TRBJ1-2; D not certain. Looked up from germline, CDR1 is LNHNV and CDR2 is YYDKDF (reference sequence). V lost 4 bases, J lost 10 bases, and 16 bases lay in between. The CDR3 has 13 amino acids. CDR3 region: CATSMRLSSPYTF. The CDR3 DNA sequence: TGTGCCACCAGCATGAGACTTTCCTCTCCCTACACCTTC.

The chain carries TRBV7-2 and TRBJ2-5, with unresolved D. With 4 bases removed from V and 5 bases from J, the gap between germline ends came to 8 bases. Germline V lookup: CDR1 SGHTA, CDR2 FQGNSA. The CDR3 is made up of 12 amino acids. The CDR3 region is CASSSPLETQYF. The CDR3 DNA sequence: TGTGCCAGCAGCTCCCCCCTGGAGACCCAGTACTTC.

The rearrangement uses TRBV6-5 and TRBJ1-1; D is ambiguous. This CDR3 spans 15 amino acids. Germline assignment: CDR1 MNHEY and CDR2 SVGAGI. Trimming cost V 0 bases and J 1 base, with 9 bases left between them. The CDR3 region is CASSYSSGRNTEAFF. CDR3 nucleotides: TGTGCCAGCAGTTACTCCAGCGGCAGGAACACTGAAGCTTTCTTT.

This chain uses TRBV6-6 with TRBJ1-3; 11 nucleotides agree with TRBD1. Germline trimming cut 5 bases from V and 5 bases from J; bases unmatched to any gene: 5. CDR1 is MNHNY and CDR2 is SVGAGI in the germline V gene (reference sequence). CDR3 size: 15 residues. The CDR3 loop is CASSTGQGARNTIYF. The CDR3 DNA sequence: TGTGCCAGCAGTACCGGACAGGGGGCAAGAAACACCATATATTTT.

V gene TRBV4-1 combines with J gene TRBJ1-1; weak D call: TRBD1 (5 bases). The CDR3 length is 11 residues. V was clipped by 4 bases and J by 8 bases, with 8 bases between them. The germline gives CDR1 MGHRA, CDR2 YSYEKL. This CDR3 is CASSRAGEAFF. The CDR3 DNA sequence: TGCGCCAGCAGCCGTGCAGGGGAAGCTTTCTTT.

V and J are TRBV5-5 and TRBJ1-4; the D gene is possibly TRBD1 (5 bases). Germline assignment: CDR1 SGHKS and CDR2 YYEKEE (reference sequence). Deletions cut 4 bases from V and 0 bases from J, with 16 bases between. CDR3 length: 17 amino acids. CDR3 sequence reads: CASSNSGSSATNEKLFF. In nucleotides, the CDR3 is TGTGCCAGCAGCAACTCAGGGTCCTCTGCAACTAATGAAAAACTGTTTTTT.

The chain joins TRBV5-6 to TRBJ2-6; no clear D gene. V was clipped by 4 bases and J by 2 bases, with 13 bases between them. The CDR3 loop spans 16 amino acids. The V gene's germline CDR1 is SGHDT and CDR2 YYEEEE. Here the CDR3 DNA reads TGTGCCAGCAGCCCTCTGACTGAGCCTGGGGCCAACGTCCTGACTTTC. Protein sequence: CASSPLTEPGANVLTF.

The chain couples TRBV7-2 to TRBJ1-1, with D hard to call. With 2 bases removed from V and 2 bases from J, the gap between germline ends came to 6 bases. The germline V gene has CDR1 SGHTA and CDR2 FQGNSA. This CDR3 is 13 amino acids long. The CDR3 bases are TGTGCCAGCAGCTTATATTTCAACACTGAAGCTTTCTTT. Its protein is CASSLYFNTEAFF.

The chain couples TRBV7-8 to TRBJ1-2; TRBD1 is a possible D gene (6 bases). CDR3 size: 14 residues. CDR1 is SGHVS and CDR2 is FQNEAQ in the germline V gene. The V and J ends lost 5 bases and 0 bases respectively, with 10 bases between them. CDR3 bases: TGTGCCAGCAGCCGGACAGAAGCTAACTATGGCTACACCTTC. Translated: CASSRTEANYGYTF.

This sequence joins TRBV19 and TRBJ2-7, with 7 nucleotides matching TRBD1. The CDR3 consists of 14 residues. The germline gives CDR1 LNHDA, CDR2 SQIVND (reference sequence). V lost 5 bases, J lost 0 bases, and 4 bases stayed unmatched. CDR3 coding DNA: TGTGCCAGTAGTCCGACAGGGAGCTCCTACGAGCAGTACTTC. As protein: CASSPTGSSYEQYF.

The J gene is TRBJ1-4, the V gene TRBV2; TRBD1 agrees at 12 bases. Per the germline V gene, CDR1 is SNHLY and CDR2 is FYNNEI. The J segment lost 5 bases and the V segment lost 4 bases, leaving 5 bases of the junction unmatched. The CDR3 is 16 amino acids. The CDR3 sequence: CASSAGTGGRNEKLFF. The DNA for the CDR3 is TGTGCCAGCAGTGCCGGGACAGGGGGCAGAAATGAAAAACTGTTTTTT.

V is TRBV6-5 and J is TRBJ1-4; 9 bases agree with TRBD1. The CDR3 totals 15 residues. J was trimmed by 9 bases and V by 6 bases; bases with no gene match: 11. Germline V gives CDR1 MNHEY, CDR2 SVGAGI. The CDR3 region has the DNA TGTGCCAGCAGGCCTCCCGGGACAGGGACCAAAAAACTGTTTTTT. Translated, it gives CASRPPGTGTKKLFF.

Here the CDR3 reads CASSLVGRENEQFF. The CDR3 DNA reads TGTGCCAGCAGTTTAGTGGGGCGGGAGAATGAGCAGTTCTTC. The chain carries TRBV28 and TRBJ2-1, with TRBD2 matching 7 bases. Trimming removed 2 bases from V and 7 bases from J; junction bases left unmatched: 5. This CDR3 is 14 amino acids long. Germline V gives CDR1 MDHEN, CDR2 SYDVKM.

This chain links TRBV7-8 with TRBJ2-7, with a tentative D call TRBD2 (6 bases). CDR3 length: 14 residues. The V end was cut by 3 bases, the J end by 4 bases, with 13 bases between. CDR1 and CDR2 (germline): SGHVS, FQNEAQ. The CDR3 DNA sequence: TGTGCCAGCAGCTTGAGGCGGGACTCATACGAGCAGTACTTC. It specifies CASSLRRDSYEQYF.

The chain's CDR3 is CASSFSGAGTLSNSPLHF. DNA for the CDR3: TGTGCCAGCAGCTTCTCCGGCGCGGGCACCTTAAGTAATTCACCCCTCCACTTT. V and J are TRBV7-6 and TRBJ1-6; D is undetermined. The CDR3 is made up of 18 amino acids. Trimming cost V 3 bases and J 6 bases, with 21 bases left between them. Germline V gene data show CDR1 as SGHVS and CDR2 as FNYEAQ.

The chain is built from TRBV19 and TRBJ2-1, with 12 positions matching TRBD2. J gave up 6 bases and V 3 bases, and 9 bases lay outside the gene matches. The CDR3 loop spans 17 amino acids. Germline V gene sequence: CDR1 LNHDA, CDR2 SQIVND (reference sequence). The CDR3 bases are TGTGCCAGTAGTATTCCCGGACTAGCGGGGATCAGCAATGAGCAGTTCTTC. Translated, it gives CASSIPGLAGISNEQFF.

The DNA for the CDR3 is TGTGCCAGCAGCGCCAGAGCGGGGCAGCAAGAGACCCAGTACTTC. It translates to CASSARAGQQETQYF. The chain couples TRBV9 to TRBJ2-5; 7 bases line up with TRBD2. This CDR3 is 15 amino acids long. V shed 3 bases, J shed 2 bases, and the junction held 7 bases outside the gene matches. The germline V gene has CDR1 SGDLS and CDR2 YYNGEE.

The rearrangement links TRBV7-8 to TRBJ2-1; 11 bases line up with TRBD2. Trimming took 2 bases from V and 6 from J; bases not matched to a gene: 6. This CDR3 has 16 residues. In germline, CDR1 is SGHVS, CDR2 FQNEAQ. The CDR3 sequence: CASSLRLAGLSNEQFF. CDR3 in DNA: TGTGCCAGCAGCTTAAGACTAGCGGGATTGTCCAATGAGCAGTTCTTC. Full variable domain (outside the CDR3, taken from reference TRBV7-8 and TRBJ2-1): GAGVSQSPRYKVAKRGQDVALRCDPISGHVSLFWYQQALGQGPEFLTYFQNEAQLDKSGLPSDRFFAERPEGSVSTLKIQRTQQEDSAVYLCASSLRLAGLSNEQFFGPGTRLTVL.

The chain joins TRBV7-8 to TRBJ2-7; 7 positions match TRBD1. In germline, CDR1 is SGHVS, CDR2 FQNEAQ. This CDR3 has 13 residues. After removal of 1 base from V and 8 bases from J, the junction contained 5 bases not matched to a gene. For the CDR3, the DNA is TGTGCCAGCAGCTTAGGAAGACAGGGCCAGCAGTACTTC. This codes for CASSLGRQGQQYF.

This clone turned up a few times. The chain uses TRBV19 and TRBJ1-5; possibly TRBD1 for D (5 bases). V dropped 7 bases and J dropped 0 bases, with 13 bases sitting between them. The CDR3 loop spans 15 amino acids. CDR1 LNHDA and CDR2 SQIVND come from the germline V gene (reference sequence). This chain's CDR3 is CASKDDRVSNQPQHF. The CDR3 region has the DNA TGTGCCAGTAAAGACGACAGAGTTAGCAATCAGCCCCAGCATTTT. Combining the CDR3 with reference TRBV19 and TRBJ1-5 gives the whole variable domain DGGITQSPKYLFRKEGQNVTLSCEQNLNHDAMYWYRQDPGQGLRLIYYSQIVNDFQKGDIAEGYSVSREKKESFPLTVTSAQKNPTAFYLCASKDDRVSNQPQHFGDGTRLSIL.

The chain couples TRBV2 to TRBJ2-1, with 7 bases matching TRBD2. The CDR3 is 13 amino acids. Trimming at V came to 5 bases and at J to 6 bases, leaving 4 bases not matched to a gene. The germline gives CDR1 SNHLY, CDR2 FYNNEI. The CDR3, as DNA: TGTGCCAGCAGTATGACTAGCTCCAATGAGCAGTTCTTC. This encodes CASSMTSSNEQFF.